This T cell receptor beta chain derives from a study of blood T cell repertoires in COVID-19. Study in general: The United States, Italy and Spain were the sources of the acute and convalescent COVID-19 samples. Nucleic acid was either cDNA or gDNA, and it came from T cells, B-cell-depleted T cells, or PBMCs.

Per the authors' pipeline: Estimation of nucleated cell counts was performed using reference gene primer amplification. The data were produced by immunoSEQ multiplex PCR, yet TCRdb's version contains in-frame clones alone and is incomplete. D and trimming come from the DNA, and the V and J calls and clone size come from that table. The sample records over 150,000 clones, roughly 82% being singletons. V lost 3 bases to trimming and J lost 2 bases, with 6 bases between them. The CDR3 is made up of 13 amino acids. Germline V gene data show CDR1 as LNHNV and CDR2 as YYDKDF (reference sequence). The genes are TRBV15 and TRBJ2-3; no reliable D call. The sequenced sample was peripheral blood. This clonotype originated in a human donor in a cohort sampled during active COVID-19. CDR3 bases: TGTGCCACCAGCAGGTACATCACAGATACGCAGTATTTT. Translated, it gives CATSRYITDTQYF.